This TCR beta chain was found in a study of blood T cell repertoires in COVID-19. At the level of the study: Acute and convalescent COVID-19 samples came from the United States, Italy and Spain.

Trimming removed 0 bases at V and 0 bases at J, with 15 bases between. The CDR3 totals 18 residues. Germline V lookup: CDR1 MNHEY, CDR2 SVGEGT. Assay used: immunoSEQ multiplex PCR; TCRdb lists only in-frame clones, some missing. The sample consists of about 94,000 clones, 87% of them appearing once. This rearrangement joins TRBV6-2 or TRBV6-3 to TRBJ1-5; D gene ambiguous. The TCR comes from a human donor with acute or convalescent COVID-19. The donor label of this sample is uncertain. Sequenced sample: peripheral blood. The CDR3 is CASSYSGGGPHSNQPQHF. In nucleotides, the CDR3 is TGTGCCAGCAGTTACTCGGGCGGCGGGCCGCATAGCAATCAGCCCCAGCATTTT.